The 23 T cell receptor beta chains below were found in one sample sequenced in a study of blood T cell repertoires in COVID-19. Sequencing was performed with immunoSEQ multiplex PCR; in TCRdb, only in-frame clones are kept and a portion is missing. The sample consists of 200,000 to 250,000 clones, about 85% of them appearing once. Sample: peripheral blood. The source is a man in his fifties or sixties who had recovered from COVID-19.

As DNA, the CDR3 is TGCGCCAGCAGCTTGGAGGGACAAGAAAAAGAGACCCAGTACTTC. Its translation: CASSLEGQEKETQYF. The chain combines TRBV5-1 with TRBJ2-5; tentative D call: TRBD1 (6 bases). The V and J ends lost 0 bases and 3 bases respectively, with 12 bases between them. Germline CDR1 SGHRS, CDR2 YFSETQ. The CDR3 is 15 amino acids.

This rearrangement joins TRBV5-1 to TRBJ2-1, with D perhaps TRBD2 (5 bases). Per germline, CDR1 SGHRS and CDR2 YFSETQ. This CDR3 has 16 amino acids. Trimming took off 2 bases at V and 5 bases at J, with 17 bases between the two ends. The CDR3 DNA is TGCGCCAGCAGCTTCGGACTTAGAGGAAACAACAATGAGCAGTTCTTC. Its protein product is CASSFGLRGNNNEQFF.

This clone was counted a single time. This chain connects TRBV3-1 (or the pseudogene TRBV3-2) to TRBJ2-7; perhaps TRBD1 as D (5 bases). CDR3 length: 15 residues. V lost 0 bases to trimming and J lost 0 bases, with 9 bases between them. Germline CDR1 is LGHDT and CDR2 is YNNKEL (reference sequence). CDR3 amino acids: CASSQEGASSYEQYF. DNA for the CDR3: TGTGCCAGCAGCCAAGAAGGGGCGAGCTCCTACGAGCAGTACTTC.

CDR3 DNA sequence: TGTGCCACCAGCAGATCCCTGGTACAGACCTACGAGCAGTACTTC. This sequence encodes CATSRSLVQTYEQYF. The genes are TRBV15 and TRBJ2-7; no clear D. Germline V gene data show CDR1 as LNHNV and CDR2 as YYDKDF (reference sequence). The CDR3 runs 15 residues. Trimming pared 2 bases from V and 2 bases from J, leaving 13 bases between. Based on the CDR3 plus reference TRBV15 and TRBJ2-7, the full variable domain is DAMVIQNPRYQVTQFGKPVTLSCSQTLNHNVMYWYQQKSSQAPKLLFHYYDKDFNNEADTPDNFQSRRPNTSFCFLDIRSPGLGDTAMYLCATSRSLVQTYEQYFGPGTRLTVT.

The rearrangement links TRBV3-1 (or the pseudogene TRBV3-2) to TRBJ2-5; 15 bases are shared with TRBD2. The trim removed 8 bases at V and 5 bases at J, leaving 15 bases unmatched. The CDR3 has 18 amino acids. The germline V gene encodes CDR1 LGHDT and CDR2 YNNKEL (reference sequence). The CDR3 loop is CASRFGTSGRRLVETQYF. CDR3 nucleotides: TGTGCCAGCCGATTCGGGACTAGCGGGAGGCGTTTAGTTGAGACCCAGTACTTC.

The chain is built from TRBV28 and TRBJ2-7; a weak D match, TRBD1 (6 bases). Trimming took off 6 bases at V and 2 bases at J, with 14 bases between the two ends. CDR3 size: 14 residues. In germline, CDR1 is MDHEN, CDR2 SYDVKM. This chain's CDR3 is CASRDGTTTYEQYF. CDR3 nucleotides: TGTGCCAGCAGGGACGGGACAACGACCTACGAGCAGTACTTC.

The chain combines TRBV28 with TRBJ1-2; D is perhaps TRBD1 (6 bases). CDR3 length: 16 residues. V dropped 5 bases and J dropped 0 bases, with 16 bases sitting between them. Germline CDR1 MDHEN, CDR2 SYDVKM. The CDR3 DNA reads as TGTGCCAGCAGTCGACGAGGGGGACGGTCTAACTATGGCTACACCTTC. Amino acid sequence: CASSRRGGRSNYGYTF.

This chain joins TRBV4-1 and TRBJ2-3; TRBD2 aligns across 11 bases. V was pared by 5 bases and J by 2 bases, with 6 bases of the junction left unmatched. The CDR3 spans 16 residues. Germline values: CDR1 MGHRA, CDR2 YSYEKL. CDR3 in DNA: TGCGCCAGCAGCTCCGTAGCGGGAGGGCCCACAGATACGCAGTATTTT. As protein: CASSSVAGGPTDTQYF.

The chain combines TRBV5-4 with TRBJ2-7; 9 bases fit TRBD2. The CDR3 runs 14 residues. CDR1 SGHNT and CDR2 YYREEE come from the germline V gene (reference sequence). V was pared by 2 bases and J by 6 bases, with 6 bases of the junction left unmatched. CDR3 sequence (DNA): TGTGCCAGCAGCTTACGGACTAGCGCGGGCGAGCAGTACTTC. Translation: CASSLRTSAGEQYF.

There are a few counts of this clone. This chain joins TRBV27 and TRBJ1-2; D may be TRBD1 (6 bases). The ends were cut back, 6 bases at V and 7 bases at J, with 21 bases in the middle. This CDR3 region has 15 residues. CDR1 and CDR2 (germline): MNHEY, SMNVEV (reference sequence). The CDR3 DNA follows: TGTGCCAGCAGCCAGGCAAAGGGGGATCCAGGTGGCTACACCTTC. It encodes CASSQAKGDPGGYTF.

The V gene is TRBV3-1 (or the pseudogene TRBV3-2), the J gene TRBJ1-2; 10 bases fit TRBD1. After removal of 4 bases from V and 9 bases from J, the junction contained 5 bases not matched to a gene. The CDR3 has 13 residues. Germline CDR1 is LGHDT and CDR2 is YNNKEL (reference sequence). The CDR3 is CASSRQGASSYTF. The CDR3, as DNA: TGTGCCAGCAGCCGACAGGGGGCGAGCAGCTACACCTTC.

The chain uses TRBV7-8 and TRBJ1-5; 9 nucleotides match TRBD1. The germline V gene encodes CDR1 SGHVS and CDR2 FQNEAQ. The CDR3 has 15 amino acids. The V segment lost 7 bases and the J segment 6 bases; nucleotides outside the gene matches: 10. In DNA form, the CDR3 reads TGTGCCAGCACCCGGGACAGGGCCTCCAGTCAGCCCCAGCATTTT. This encodes CASTRDRASSQPQHF.

The genes are TRBV5-5 and TRBJ2-7; possibly TRBD1 for D (5 bases). CDR3 length equals 15 residues. CDR1 is SGHKS and CDR2 is YYEKEE in the germline V gene (reference sequence). V was cut by 0 bases and J by 2 bases, with 12 bases left in between. The CDR3 loop is CASSLDRYAPYEQYF. The CDR3 DNA reads as TGTGCCAGCAGCTTGGACAGGTACGCCCCCTACGAGCAGTACTTC. Complete variable domain (other parts from reference TRBV5-5 and TRBJ2-7): DAGVTQSPTHLIKTRGQQVTLRCSPISGHKSVSWYQQVLGQGPQFIFQYYEKEERGRGNFPDRFSARQFPNYSSELNVNALLLGDSALYLCASSLDRYAPYEQYFGPGTRLTVT.

In its sample, this clone was seen once. V gene TRBV6-5 combines with J gene TRBJ1-2, with D maybe TRBD1 (6 bases). The V end lost 5 bases, the J end lost 2 bases, and 9 bases lay between the germline ends. In germline, CDR1 is MNHEY, CDR2 SVGAGI. The CDR3 has 13 residues. The CDR3 is CASSIDRNYGYTF. The CDR3 nucleotides are TGTGCCAGCAGTATAGACAGGAACTATGGCTACACCTTC.

This chain links TRBV5-5 with TRBJ1-6, with 8 positions matching TRBD1. V dropped 6 bases and J dropped 4; count of bases not matched to a gene: 6. Germline assignment: CDR1 SGHKS and CDR2 YYEKEE (reference sequence). The CDR3 contains 15 residues. Written as DNA, the CDR3 is TGTGCCAGCACCAAAGACAGGGGTTATAATTCACCCCTCCACTTT. Its protein product is CASTKDRGYNSPLHF.

This sequence joins TRBV28 and TRBJ1-2, with D maybe TRBD1 (6 bases). From germline, CDR1 is MDHEN and CDR2 SYDVKM. The CDR3 has 14 amino acids. V shed 2 bases and J shed 0 bases, with 7 bases lying between them. The DNA for the CDR3 is TGTGCCAGCAGTTTAGGGGACACTAACTATGGCTACACCTTC. This gives the protein CASSLGDTNYGYTF.

The V and J genes are TRBV5-6 and TRBJ2-2, with TRBD1 matching over 7 bases. The V gene end was trimmed by 2 bases and the J gene end by 5 bases; junction bases not matched to a gene: 9. In germline, CDR1 is SGHDT, CDR2 YYEEEE. CDR3 length: 16 amino acids. The CDR3 sequence is CASSFLQGVRTGELFF. CDR3 nucleotides: TGTGCCAGCAGCTTCCTTCAGGGGGTGAGGACCGGGGAGCTGTTTTTT.

This chain uses TRBV7-9 with TRBJ1-5, with TRBD1 as a possible D gene (5 bases). The CDR3 sequence is 13 residues long. V lost 5 bases, J lost 7 bases, and 12 bases lay in between. From germline, CDR1 is SEHNR and CDR2 FQNEAQ (reference sequence). The CDR3 coding sequence is TGTGCCAGCAGCGACGGGGGGTACCAGCCCCAGCATTTT. As protein: CASSDGGYQPQHF.

The chain employs TRBV7-9 and TRBJ2-7; 10 positions agree with TRBD2. In germline, CDR1 is SEHNR, CDR2 FQNEAQ (reference sequence). V dropped 5 bases and J dropped 0; count of bases not matched to a gene: 7. CDR3 size: 16 residues. For the CDR3, the DNA is TGTGCCAGCAGCATAAGTAGCGGGAGGCTCTCCTACGAGCAGTACTTC. Its protein is CASSISSGRLSYEQYF.

CDR3 in amino acids: CASSLRLAGATGTGELFF. The CDR3 nucleotides read TGTGCCAGCAGCTTACGTCTAGCGGGAGCCACGGGAACCGGGGAGCTGTTTTTT. The V and J genes are TRBV11-2 and TRBJ2-2; 10 bases line up with TRBD2. The J segment lost 5 bases and the V segment lost 2 bases, leaving 11 bases of the junction unmatched. The CDR3 is 18 residues long. Per the germline V gene, CDR1 is SGHAT and CDR2 is FQNNGV.

The chain carries TRBV5-1 and TRBJ2-1, with D unresolved. Germline V lookup: CDR1 SGHRS, CDR2 YFSETQ. Trimming took 0 bases from V and 5 from J, leaving 3 bases between them. This CDR3 has 12 residues. The CDR3 is CASSLADNEQFF. The CDR3 region has the DNA TGCGCCAGCAGCTTGGCTGACAATGAGCAGTTCTTC.

The J gene is TRBJ1-3, the V gene TRBV4-1; 10 nucleotides agree with TRBD1. This CDR3 is built from 15 residues. With V trimmed by 3 bases and J by 4 bases, 3 bases remained unmatched. The germline CDR1 and CDR2 sequences are MGHRA and YSYEKL. The CDR3 coding sequence is TGCGCCAGCAGCCAGGGGACAGGGGTAGGAAACACCATATATTTT. This codes for CASSQGTGVGNTIYF.

The chain uses TRBV19 and TRBJ2-7, with 10 bases matching TRBD1. V lost 10 bases, J lost 3 bases, and 12 bases stayed unmatched. Germline CDR1 reads LNHDA; CDR2 reads SQIVND (reference sequence). This CDR3 has 15 amino acids. CDR3 amino acids: CATSTGTGVGYEQYF. CDR3 sequence (DNA): TGTGCCACTTCGACCGGGACAGGGGTAGGCTACGAGCAGTACTTC.